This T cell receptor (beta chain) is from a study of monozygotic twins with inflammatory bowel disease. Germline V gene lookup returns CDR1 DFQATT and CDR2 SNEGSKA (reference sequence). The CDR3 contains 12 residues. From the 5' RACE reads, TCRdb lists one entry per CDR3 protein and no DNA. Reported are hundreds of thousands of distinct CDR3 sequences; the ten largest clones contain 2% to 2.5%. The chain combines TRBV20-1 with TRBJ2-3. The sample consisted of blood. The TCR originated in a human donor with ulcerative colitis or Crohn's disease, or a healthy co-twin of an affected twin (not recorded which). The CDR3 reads CSARQNTDTQYF.